The rows below give T cell receptor beta chains drawn from one sample of a study of T cell repertoires in ileal Crohn's disease. Repertoires were generated with immunoSEQ multiplex PCR, while TCRdb's copy carries only in-frame clones and drops some. The sample lists more than 11,000 clones, about 73% occurring once. Sequencing was carried out using ileal tissue. These receptors were taken from an adult with Crohn's disease. Both conserved end residues are part of each CDR3. Fields, in order: J gene, V gene, CDR3 length, D gene, clone size, CDR3 protein, CDR3 DNA. The D gene is left open where the match is weak. Clone size, where shown, is once, few, many, or a class for clones that have expanded.

TRBJ1-1 TRBV4-1 13 - - CASSHRDDTEAFF TGCGCCAGCAGCCACAGGGACGACACTGAAGCTTTCTTT
TRBJ2-2 TRBV11-2 17 TRBD1 - CASSSSPQGARTGELFF TGTGCCAGCAGCTCTAGCCCCCAGGGGGCACGTACCGGGGAGCTGTTTTTT
TRBJ2-1 TRBV9 15 TRBD2 - CASSPLAGFYNEQFF TGTGCCAGCAGCCCTCTAGCGGGGTTCTACAATGAGCAGTTCTTC
TRBJ2-7 TRBV6-6 15 TRBD2 - CASTDQTGTRYEQYF TGTGCCAGCACCGATCAAACCGGGACTAGGTACGAGCAGTACTTC
TRBJ2-7 TRBV5-1 14 - - CASSLGPGSYEQYF TGCGCCAGCAGCTTGGGGCCAGGCTCCTACGAGCAGTACTTC
TRBJ2-3 TRBV5-4 13 - - CASSLQGADTQYF TGTGCCAGCAGCTTACAGGGAGCGGATACGCAGTATTTT
TRBJ1-1 TRBV30 11 - - CAWSVAGEAFF TGTGCCTGGAGTGTAGCCGGTGAAGCTTTCTTT
TRBJ1-5 TRBV4-1 15 - - CASSQGHSSNQPQHF TGCGCCAGCAGCCAAGGTCACAGTAGCAATCAGCCCCAGCATTTT
TRBJ1-2 TRBV18 12 - - CASSPLDYGYTF TGTGCCAGCTCTCCGCTCGACTATGGCTACACCTTC
TRBJ1-3 TRBV2 14 - - CASSDGLGDNTIYF TGTGCCAGCAGTGATGGGCTGGGCGACAACACCATATATTTT
TRBJ2-7 TRBV12-5 17 TRBD1 medium-sized CASGQTTAGTGKYEQYF TGTGCTAGTGGACAAACTACTGCCGGGACAGGGAAGTACGAGCAGTACTTC
TRBJ2-5 TRBV12-5 13 - - CASGSKDGETQYF TGTGCTAGTGGTTCAAAGGACGGAGAGACCCAGTACTTC